This T cell receptor (beta chain) was observed in a study of T cell changes during pregnancy in multiple sclerosis. Trimming shortened V by 2 bases and J by 5 bases, and 22 bases separated the two germline ends. This CDR3 is built from 17 residues. Using immunoSEQ multiplex PCR, the repertoire was profiled, and TCRdb retains in-frame clones only, with some absent. The sample lists 50,000 to 65,000 clones, around 93% seen once, with approximately 3.4% in the top ten. This specimen was CD8+ T cells from peripheral blood mononuclear cells, taken in the second trimester of pregnancy. The TCR originated in a female donor with multiple sclerosis, enrolled in a pregnancy study. The chain couples TRBV5-3 to TRBJ1-1; tentative D call: TRBD1 (5 bases). TRBV5-3 is an ORF for which the function is uncertain. CDR3 sequence: CARSLSASGNRKTEAFF. The CDR3 nucleotides are TGTGCCAGAAGCTTATCGGCGTCAGGGAATCGGAAGACTGAAGCTTTCTTT.